Below, one T cell receptor beta chain is given with its context. The antigen remains unidentified. Unexposed donor CD4+ T cells date from 2011-2018, before the COVID-19 pandemic. After roughly 9 days of culture, CD4+ T cells were isolated. As cell numbers allowed, unexposed-donor CD4+ T cells faced SARS-CoV-2 S/N and four cold-coronavirus spikes. The CDR3 length is 14 residues. V lost 2 bases, J lost 1 base, and 3 bases stayed unmatched. Germline V gene lookup returns CDR1 SGHNT and CDR2 YYREEE (reference sequence). Generated by immunoSEQ multiplex PCR, the TCRdb table keeps only in-frame clones and is missing some. Among roughly 16,000 clones listed, about 84% were seen once. This specimen belongs to a study of CD4 T cells in relation to SARS-CoV-2 and coronaviruses.

The chain combines TRBV5-4 with TRBJ2-7; 7 bases agree with TRBD1. This clonotype was sampled from a human donor in good health. The sequenced material came from CD4+ T cells from PBMCs, cultured in vitro. CDR3 in amino acids: CASSLQGLSYEQYF. CDR3 sequence (DNA): TGTGCCAGCAGCTTACAGGGGCTTTCCTACGAGCAGTACTTC.